The 15 T cell receptor beta chains in this list originate from one sample, sequenced in a study of spatial heterogeneity in lung cancer. One entry per CDR3 protein results from TCRdb running MiXCR on the 5' RACE reads. The table records roughly 70,000 distinct CDR3 sequences, over 7% of them present only once. Time point defined: blood at routine non-recurrence follow-up after resection. Here the sequenced sample was PBMCs, taken at follow-up. Receptors originate from a female donor with early-stage non-small cell lung cancer.

In this sample, this clonotype turned up many times. The rearrangement joins TRBV29-1 to TRBJ2-7, with D maybe TRBD2 (6 bases). Trimming removed 4 bases at V and 7 bases at J, with 14 bases between. The CDR3 is 12 amino acids. CDR1 is SQVTM, CDR2 ANQGSEA, per germline. The CDR3 sequence: CSVATGLQEQYF. The DNA for the CDR3 is TGCAGCGTTGCTACGGGACTCCAAGAGCAGTACTTC.

The chain recombines TRBV29-1 with TRBJ2-7; D is ambiguous. This CDR3 region has 13 residues. Germline V CDR1 and CDR2: SQVTM, ANQGSEA. With 2 bases removed from V and 7 bases from J, the gap between germline ends came to 15 bases. DNA of the CDR3: TGCAGCGTTGAATGGCTCTTAAAGGGAGAGCAGTACTTC. Encoded protein: CSVEWLLKGEQYF.

At least ten counts were recorded for this clonotype. The V call is TRBV5-1, the J call TRBJ1-1; a possible D gene is TRBD1 (6 bases). Trimming pared 5 bases from V and 2 bases from J, leaving 10 bases between. This CDR3 has 13 residues. Germline values: CDR1 SGHRS, CDR2 YFSETQ. The CDR3 sequence: CASRLQGNTEAFF. Written as DNA, the CDR3 is TGCGCCAGCAGACTACAGGGAAACACTGAAGCTTTCTTT.

This clonotype was observed a handful of times. The rearrangement joins TRBV9 to TRBJ2-1; 8 nucleotides line up with TRBD2. The J segment lost 10 bases and the V segment lost 4 bases, leaving 19 bases of the junction unmatched. CDR3 length: 17 amino acids. CDR1 and CDR2 (germline): SGDLS, YYNGEE. The CDR3 bases are TGTGCCAGCAGCCAAGGGAATCTGGCGGGAGGTACGGAGGAGCAGTTCTTC. Its translation is CASSQGNLAGGTEEQFF.

This clonotype has ten or more counts. The chain employs TRBV12-2 and TRBJ1-4; TRBD1, the D gene given by the table, was not confirmed from the DNA. TRBV12-2 is labeled a pseudogene. This CDR3 is 15 amino acids long. The CDR3 coding sequence is TGTGCAAGTCGCTTGTCACAGGGGTATCTCGAAAAACTGTTTTTT. Protein product: CASRLSQGYLEKLFF.

The chain has TRBV6-6 and TRBJ2-3; 8 bases are shared with TRBD1. This CDR3 contains 16 residues. Germline V gene sequence: CDR1 MNHNY, CDR2 SVGAGI (reference sequence). Trimming cost V 5 bases and J 3 bases; bases outside gene matches: 10. The CDR3 region is CASSHPQGARTDTQYF. CDR3 DNA sequence: TGTGCCAGCAGTCACCCCCAGGGGGCGCGAACAGATACGCAGTATTTT.

In its sample, this clonotype was seen many times. The chain couples TRBV10-1 to TRBJ1-1, with no clear D. Germline assignment: CDR1 WNHNN and CDR2 SYGVQD (reference sequence). V gave up 6 bases and J gave up 0 bases, with 8 bases separating them. This CDR3 contains 13 residues. The chain's CDR3 is CASSGDLNTEAFF. For the CDR3, the DNA is TGCGCCAGCAGCGGTGATTTGAACACTGAAGCTTTCTTT.

The chain combines TRBV29-1 with TRBJ1-2; D is unresolved. Trimming pared 0 bases from V and 2 bases from J, leaving 10 bases between. The germline gives CDR1 SQVTM, CDR2 ANQGSEA. This CDR3 has 14 residues. CDR3 in amino acids: CSVEEGSRNYGYTF. CDR3 nucleotide sequence: TGCAGCGTTGAAGAGGGTAGCCGAAACTATGGCTACACCTTC.

This clonotype showed up many times. The chain joins TRBV7-9 to TRBJ2-1; 10 nucleotides line up with TRBD2. V lost 5 bases to trimming and J lost 9 bases; unmatched junction nucleotides: 10. Germline V lookup: CDR1 SEHNR, CDR2 FQNEAQ (reference sequence). This CDR3 contains 15 residues. In DNA, the CDR3 is TGTGCCAGCAGCCGTCCCGGGACTAGCGATACTGAGCAGTTCTTC. It translates to CASSRPGTSDTEQFF.

The rearrangement joins TRBV28 to TRBJ1-3; D unresolved. The CDR3 sequence is 12 residues long. Trimming removed 5 bases at V and 8 bases at J, with 10 bases between. Germline V gives CDR1 MDHEN, CDR2 SYDVKM. The CDR3 DNA reads TGTGCCAGCAGTACACGACATGACACCATATATTTT. It translates to CASSTRHDTIYF.

In its sample, this clonotype was seen many times. V usage is TRBV18 and J usage is TRBJ2-1; 8 nucleotides agree with TRBD2. The V segment lost 2 bases and the J segment 9 bases; nucleotides outside the gene matches: 9. Germline CDR1 reads KGHSH; CDR2 reads LQKENI. The CDR3 sequence is 15 residues long. The CDR3 loop reads CASSPAAGVRIEQFF. CDR3 nucleotides: TGTGCCAGCTCACCAGCAGCGGGAGTGAGGATTGAGCAGTTCTTC.

This clonotype was observed a few times. V gene TRBV5-1 combines with J gene TRBJ2-7; TRBD2 is a possible D gene (6 bases). Between the trimmed V and J ends, which lost 7 bases and 0 bases, there was a span of 14 bases. The CDR3 consists of 14 residues. Germline CDR1 SGHRS, CDR2 YFSETQ. The CDR3 loop reads CASSGTEPSYEQYF. For the CDR3, the DNA is TGCGCCAGCTCCGGGACTGAACCCTCCTACGAGCAGTACTTC. The whole variable domain, filled in from reference TRBV5-1 and TRBJ2-7, reads KAGVTQTPRYLIKTRGQQVTLSCSPISGHRSVSWYQQTPGQGLQFLFEYFSETQRNKGNFPGRFSGRQFSNSRSEMNVSTLELGDSALYLCASSGTEPSYEQYFGPGTRLTVT.

This clonotype was found many times. V is TRBV5-5 and J is TRBJ2-1; 12 nucleotides align to TRBD2. The ends lost 0 bases at V and 9 bases at J; junction bases unmatched: 7. CDR1 is SGHKS and CDR2 is YYEKEE in the germline V gene (reference sequence). The CDR3 covers 16 residues. The CDR3 region has the DNA TGTGCCAGCAGCTTGGACCAGTCTAGCGGGAGGGCTGAGCAGTTCTTC. Amino acids: CASSLDQSSGRAEQFF.

In its sample, this clonotype was seen many times. The chain combines TRBV9 with TRBJ2-1; TRBD1 aligns across 10 bases. The CDR3 extends over 16 amino acids. J gave up 4 bases and V 2 bases, and 6 bases lay outside the gene matches. Germline assignment: CDR1 SGDLS and CDR2 YYNGEE. CDR3 amino acids: CASSVNEGQGYNEQFF. As DNA, the CDR3 is TGTGCCAGCAGCGTTAACGAGGGACAGGGGTACAATGAGCAGTTCTTC. The whole variable domain, filled in from reference TRBV9 and TRBJ2-1, reads DSGVTQTPKHLITATGQRVTLRCSPRSGDLSVYWYQQSLDQGLQFLIQYYNGEERAKGNILERFSAQQFPDLHSELNLSSLELGDSALYFCASSVNEGQGYNEQFFGPGTRLTVL.

This clonotype turned up a few times. The chain uses TRBV25-1 and TRBJ2-7; D is unresolved. Per the germline V gene, CDR1 is MGHDK and CDR2 is SYGVNS. V was cut by 5 bases and J by 3 bases, with 2 bases left in between. There are 10 residues in the CDR3. The CDR3 coding sequence is TGTGCCAGCAGTAGCTACGAGCAGTACTTC. Translating it yields CASSSYEQYF.